Listed here are 15 T cell receptor beta chains from one sample, sequenced in a study of blood T cell repertoires in COVID-19. The table came from immunoSEQ multiplex PCR; TCRdb's copy has only in-frame clones and leaves some out. The repertoire holds 250,000 to 300,000 clones, with about 87% as singletons. Input material: peripheral blood. All receptors come from a woman aged 55-75 years with COVID-19, enrolled during active disease.

The rearrangement joins TRBV12-3 or TRBV12-4 to TRBJ2-7; 7 positions match TRBD1. This CDR3 spans 11 amino acids. The junction had 8 bases not matched to a gene; V was cut back by 8 bases and J by 10 bases. CDR3 protein: CASADRERQYF. CDR3 coding DNA: TGTGCCAGCGCCGACAGGGAGCGTCAGTACTTC.

V usage is TRBV28 and J usage is TRBJ1-6, with 7 bases matching TRBD1. The CDR3 covers 15 residues. The germline V gene has CDR1 MDHEN and CDR2 SYDVKM. V shed 4 bases and J 6 bases; nucleotides not matched to a gene: 6. CDR3 nucleotide sequence: TGTGCCAGCAGTTCTCCGGGACAGACTAATTCACCCCTCCACTTT. Protein product: CASSSPGQTNSPLHF.

The chain employs TRBV7-2 and TRBJ1-2; TRBD1 might be the D (6 bases). V dropped 1 base and J dropped 6 bases, with 15 bases sitting between them. Germline CDR1 SGHTA, CDR2 FQGNSA. The CDR3 has 15 residues. This chain's CDR3 is CASSLGQGQANGYTF. CDR3 in DNA: TGTGCCAGCAGCTTAGGGCAGGGGCAGGCTAATGGCTACACCTTC.

This rearrangement joins TRBV6-6 to TRBJ2-6; a possible D gene is TRBD1 (6 bases). The length of the CDR3 is 15 residues. Germline-derived CDR1 and CDR2 are MNHNY and SVGAGI (reference sequence). The germline V and J ends were trimmed by 6 bases and 1 base, with 10 bases remaining between them. CDR3 region: CASRIQGSGANVLTF. CDR3 DNA sequence: TGTGCCAGCAGGATTCAGGGGTCTGGGGCCAACGTCCTGACTTTC.

V is TRBV7-9 and J is TRBJ2-2; 10 bases match TRBD1. CDR3 size: 16 residues. Germline CDR1 is SEHNR and CDR2 is FQNEAQ (reference sequence). With V trimmed by 5 bases and J by 0 bases, 3 bases remained unmatched. This CDR3 is CASSPGQGANTGELFF. CDR3 DNA: TGTGCCAGCAGCCCAGGACAGGGGGCGAACACCGGGGAGCTGTTTTTT.

V gene TRBV7-3 combines with J gene TRBJ2-5; 7 positions agree with TRBD1. Germline CDR1 is SGHTA and CDR2 is FQGTGA. This CDR3 region has 14 residues. V was clipped by 5 bases and J by 4 bases; unmatched bases: 7. CDR3 coding DNA: TGTGCCAGCAGCGATGACAGGGATAGAGAGACCCAGTACTTC. Encoded protein: CASSDDRDRETQYF.

V is TRBV2 and J is TRBJ1-5; D remains ambiguous. This CDR3 region has 13 residues. The germline V gene has CDR1 SNHLY and CDR2 FYNNEI. The ends were cut back, 6 bases at V and 6 bases at J, with 12 bases in the middle. The CDR3 DNA follows: TGTGCCAGCAGGGGGAGGGAACGTCAGCCCCAGCATTTT. Its protein is CASRGRERQPQHF.

This clone was picked up a small number of times. The J gene is TRBJ2-2, the V gene TRBV19; 10 bases are shared with TRBD1. Trimming removed 5 bases from V and 9 bases from J; junction bases left unmatched: 6. This CDR3 contains 14 residues. The germline CDR1 and CDR2 sequences are LNHDA and SQIVND (reference sequence). CDR3 nucleotides: TGTGCCAGTAGTGGGACAGGGGAAGCTAGGGAGCTGTTTTTT. It is translated as CASSGTGEARELFF.

This rearrangement joins TRBV7-3 to TRBJ2-1, with 7 bases that match TRBD2. The CDR3 consists of 20 residues. The V gene's germline CDR1 is SGHTA and CDR2 FQGTGA. V was clipped by 6 bases and J by 0 bases; unmatched bases: 20. The CDR3 region has the DNA TGTGCCAGCAGTCTTGCCGGGTCTAGCGGAGTGATGAGCTCCTACAATGAGCAGTTCTTC. Amino acids: CASSLAGSSGVMSSYNEQFF.

The chain employs TRBV6-1 and TRBJ2-3; 10 bases map to TRBD1. Looked up from germline, CDR1 is MNHNS and CDR2 is SASEGT. J was trimmed by 13 bases and V by 1 base; bases with no gene match: 5. The CDR3 runs 13 residues. The CDR3 here is CASSEGPGTGEYF. CDR3 nucleotides: TGTGCCAGCAGTGAAGGACCGGGGACAGGGGAGTATTTT.

The gene calls are TRBV5-5 and TRBJ1-4; TRBD1 is a possible D gene (5 bases). Trimming stripped 2 bases from V and 0 bases from J, with 23 bases between. The germline V gene has CDR1 SGHKS and CDR2 YYEKEE (reference sequence). This CDR3 is 20 amino acids long. The CDR3 nucleotides read TGTGCCAGCAGCTTATTTGGCGGTGGGGGGACCATTGCAACTAATGAAAAACTGTTTTTT. This encodes CASSLFGGGGTIATNEKLFF.

CDR3 coding DNA: TGTGCCAGCAGTTTGGGGGACAGGGCGAATCAGCCCCAGCATTTT. Residues: CASSLGDRANQPQHF. The rearrangement joins TRBV28 to TRBJ1-5, with 9 bases aligning to TRBD1. Germline V gene sequence: CDR1 MDHEN, CDR2 SYDVKM. The CDR3 is made up of 15 amino acids. The V and J ends lost 3 bases and 4 bases, in that order; junction bases with no gene match: 4. The full variable domain, rest sourced from reference TRBV28 and TRBJ1-5, is DVKVTQSSRYLVKRTGEKVFLECVQDMDHENMFWYRQDPGLGLRLIYFSYDVKMKEKGDIPEGYSVSREKKERFSLILESASTNQTSMYLCASSLGDRANQPQHFGDGTRLSIL.

The V and J genes are TRBV3-1 (or the pseudogene TRBV3-2) and TRBJ1-1; D perhaps matches TRBD1 (5 bases). The ends were cut back, 4 bases at V and 2 bases at J, with 11 bases in the middle. Germline V lookup: CDR1 LGHDT, CDR2 YNNKEL (reference sequence). CDR3 length: 14 residues. The CDR3 reads CASSPWGVNTEAFF. CDR3 in DNA: TGTGCCAGCAGCCCGTGGGGGGTTAACACTGAAGCTTTCTTT.

The CDR3 sequence: CASSLSGTGGEQFF. For the CDR3, the DNA is TGTGCCAGCAGTTTATCGGGGACAGGGGGTGAGCAGTTCTTC. The genes are TRBV27 and TRBJ2-1; 11 bases are shared with TRBD1. The CDR3 runs to 14 residues. The J segment lost 9 bases and the V segment lost 0 bases, leaving 1 base of the junction unmatched. Germline CDR1 MNHEY, CDR2 SMNVEV (reference sequence).

V gene TRBV3-1 (or the pseudogene TRBV3-2) combines with J gene TRBJ2-5; D is perhaps TRBD2 (6 bases). V shed 1 base and J shed 3 bases, with 9 bases lying between them. This CDR3 comprises 14 residues. CDR1 is LGHDT, CDR2 YNNKEL, per germline (reference sequence). CDR3 coding DNA: TGTGCCAGCAGCCAAGTATGGGGGGAAGAGACCCAGTACTTC. Its protein product is CASSQVWGEETQYF.